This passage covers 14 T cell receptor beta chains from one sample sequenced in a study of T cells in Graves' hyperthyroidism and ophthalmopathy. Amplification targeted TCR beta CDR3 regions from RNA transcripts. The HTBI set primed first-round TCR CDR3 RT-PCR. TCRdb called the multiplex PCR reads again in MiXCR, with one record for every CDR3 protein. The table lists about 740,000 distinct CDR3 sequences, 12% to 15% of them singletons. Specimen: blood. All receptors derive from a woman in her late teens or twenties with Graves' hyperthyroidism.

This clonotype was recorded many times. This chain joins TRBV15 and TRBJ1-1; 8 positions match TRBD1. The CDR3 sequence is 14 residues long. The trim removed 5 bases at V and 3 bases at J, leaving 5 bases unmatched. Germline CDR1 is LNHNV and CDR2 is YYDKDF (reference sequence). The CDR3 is CATSGRGLDTEAFF. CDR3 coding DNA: TGTGCCACCAGCGGCAGGGGGCTGGACACTGAAGCTTTCTTT.

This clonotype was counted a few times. Written as DNA, the CDR3 is TGTGCCAGCAGCCAAGAATGGACAGCCAAGACAGATACGCAGTATTTT. Translated: CASSQEWTAKTDTQYF. The chain combines TRBV14 with TRBJ2-3; TRBD1 might be the D (6 bases). Trimming shortened V by 0 bases and J by 3 bases, and 13 bases separated the two germline ends. CDR3 size: 16 residues. The germline gives CDR1 SGHDN, CDR2 FVKESK.

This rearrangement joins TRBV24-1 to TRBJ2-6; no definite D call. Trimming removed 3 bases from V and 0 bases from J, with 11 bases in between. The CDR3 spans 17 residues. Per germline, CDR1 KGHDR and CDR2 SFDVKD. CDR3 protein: CATSDPPGNSGANVLTF. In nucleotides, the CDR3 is TGTGCCACCAGTGATCCCCCTGGGAACTCTGGGGCCAACGTCCTGACTTTC.

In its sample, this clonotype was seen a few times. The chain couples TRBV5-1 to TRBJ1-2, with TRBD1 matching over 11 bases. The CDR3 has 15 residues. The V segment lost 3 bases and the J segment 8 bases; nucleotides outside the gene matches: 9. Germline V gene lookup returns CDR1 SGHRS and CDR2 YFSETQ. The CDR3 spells CASSSKVGQGDGYTF. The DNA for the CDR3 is TGCGCCAGCAGCTCCAAAGTGGGACAGGGGGACGGCTACACCTTC.

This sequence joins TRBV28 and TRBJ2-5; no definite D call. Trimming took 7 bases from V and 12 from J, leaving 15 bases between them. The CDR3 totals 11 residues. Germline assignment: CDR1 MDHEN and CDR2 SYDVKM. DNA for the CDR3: TGTGCCAGCACCTTTGGGTCCTTTGAGTACTTC. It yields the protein CASTFGSFEYF.

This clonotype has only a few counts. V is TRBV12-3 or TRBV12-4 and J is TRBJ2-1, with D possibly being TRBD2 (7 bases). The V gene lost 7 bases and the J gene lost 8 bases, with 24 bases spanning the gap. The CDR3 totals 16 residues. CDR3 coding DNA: TGTGCCAGCACTAATGGGGAGAGGGGGGGTCGGGATGAGCAGTTCTTC. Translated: CASTNGERGGRDEQFF.

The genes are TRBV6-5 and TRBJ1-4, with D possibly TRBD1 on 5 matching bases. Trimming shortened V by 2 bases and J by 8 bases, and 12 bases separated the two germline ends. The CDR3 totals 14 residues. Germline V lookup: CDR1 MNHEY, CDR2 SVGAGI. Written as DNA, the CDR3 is TGTGCCAGCAGTTACGGAGGGGCAAGAGAAAAACTGTTTTTT. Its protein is CASSYGGAREKLFF.

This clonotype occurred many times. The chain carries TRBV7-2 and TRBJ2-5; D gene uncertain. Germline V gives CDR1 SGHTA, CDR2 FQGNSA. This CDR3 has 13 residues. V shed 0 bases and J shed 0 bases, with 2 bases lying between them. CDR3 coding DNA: TGTGCCAGCAGCTTAGCCAACCAAGAGACCCAGTACTTC. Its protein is CASSLANQETQYF.

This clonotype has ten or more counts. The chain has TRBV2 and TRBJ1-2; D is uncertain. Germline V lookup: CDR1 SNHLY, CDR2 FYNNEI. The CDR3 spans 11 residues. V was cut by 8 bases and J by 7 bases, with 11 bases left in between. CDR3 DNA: TGTGCCAGCCCTCAGGCCGGTGGCTACACCTTC. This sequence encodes CASPQAGGYTF. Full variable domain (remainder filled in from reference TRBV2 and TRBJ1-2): EPEVTQTPSHQVTQMGQEVILRCVPISNHLYFYWYRQILGQKVEFLVSFYNNEISEKSEIFDDQFSVERPDGSNFTLKIRSTKLEDSAMYFCASPQAGGYTFGSGTRLTVV.

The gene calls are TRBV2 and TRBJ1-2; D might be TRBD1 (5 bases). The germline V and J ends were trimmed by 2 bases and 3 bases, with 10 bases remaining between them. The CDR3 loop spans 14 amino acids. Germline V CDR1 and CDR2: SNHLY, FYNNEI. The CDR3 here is CASSEWGLDYGYTF. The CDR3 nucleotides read TGTGCCAGCAGTGAATGGGGCCTGGACTATGGCTACACCTTC.

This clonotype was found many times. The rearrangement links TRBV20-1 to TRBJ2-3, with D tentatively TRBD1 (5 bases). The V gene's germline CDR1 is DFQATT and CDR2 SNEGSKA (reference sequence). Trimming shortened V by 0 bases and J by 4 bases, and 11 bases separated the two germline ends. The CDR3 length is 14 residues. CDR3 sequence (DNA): TGCAGTGCTAGAGACGCTAGGGGTTCAGATACGCAGTATTTT. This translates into CSARDARGSDTQYF.

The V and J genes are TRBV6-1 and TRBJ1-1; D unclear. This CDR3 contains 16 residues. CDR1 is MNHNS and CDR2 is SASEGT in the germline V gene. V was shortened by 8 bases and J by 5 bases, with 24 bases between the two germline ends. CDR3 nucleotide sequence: TGTGCCAGCGAGTCCCTGCAGAGTGAATGGGGTACTGAAGCTTTCTTT. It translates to CASESLQSEWGTEAFF.

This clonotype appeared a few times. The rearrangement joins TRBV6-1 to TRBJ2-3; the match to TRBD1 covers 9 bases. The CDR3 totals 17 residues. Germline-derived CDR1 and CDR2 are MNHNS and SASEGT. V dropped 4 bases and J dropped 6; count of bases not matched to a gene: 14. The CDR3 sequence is CASSAPLQGALRDTQYF. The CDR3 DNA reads TGTGCCAGCAGTGCCCCGTTACAGGGGGCCCTCAGGGATACGCAGTATTTT.

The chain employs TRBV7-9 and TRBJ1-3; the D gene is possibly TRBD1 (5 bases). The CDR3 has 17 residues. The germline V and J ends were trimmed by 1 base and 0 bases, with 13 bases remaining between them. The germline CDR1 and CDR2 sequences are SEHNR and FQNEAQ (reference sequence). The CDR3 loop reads CASSLVGSRDSGNTIYF. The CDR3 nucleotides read TGTGCCAGCAGCTTAGTGGGGTCCAGGGACTCTGGAAACACCATATATTTT.